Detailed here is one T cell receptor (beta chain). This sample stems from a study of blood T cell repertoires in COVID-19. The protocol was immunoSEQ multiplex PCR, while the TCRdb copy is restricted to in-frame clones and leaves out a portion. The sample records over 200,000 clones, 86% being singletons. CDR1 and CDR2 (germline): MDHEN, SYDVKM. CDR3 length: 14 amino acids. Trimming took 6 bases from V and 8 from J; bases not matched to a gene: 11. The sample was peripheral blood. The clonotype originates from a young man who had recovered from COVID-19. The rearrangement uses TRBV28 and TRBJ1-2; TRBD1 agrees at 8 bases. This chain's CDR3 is CASRAQGAQRGYTF. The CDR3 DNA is TGTGCCAGCAGGGCCCAGGGGGCCCAAAGAGGCTACACCTTC.